This T cell receptor beta chain was recorded in a study of T cells after yellow fever vaccination. The sample holds a few counts of this clonotype. A single record per CDR3 protein comes from TCRdb applying MiXCR to the 5' RACE reads. The sample lists 510,000 or so distinct CDR3 sequences, about a fifth occurring once. This CDR3 region has 14 residues. Trimming stripped 7 bases from V and 5 bases from J, with 17 bases between. Germline V gene data show CDR1 as LNHDA and CDR2 as SQIVND (reference sequence). The sample here was PBMCs, taken 15 days after the yellow fever booster vaccination. The TCR originated in a man younger than 40 who received the YFV17D yellow fever vaccine. V usage is TRBV19 and J usage is TRBJ2-5; no clear D. CDR3 in amino acids: CASKSEWLSETQYF. The DNA for the CDR3 is TGTGCCAGTAAAAGTGAGTGGTTAAGTGAGACCCAGTACTTC. Combining the CDR3 with reference TRBV19 and TRBJ2-5 gives the whole variable domain DGGITQSPKYLFRKEGQNVTLSCEQNLNHDAMYWYRQDPGQGLRLIYYSQIVNDFQKGDIAEGYSVSREKKESFPLTVTSAQKNPTAFYLCASKSEWLSETQYFGPGTRLLVL.